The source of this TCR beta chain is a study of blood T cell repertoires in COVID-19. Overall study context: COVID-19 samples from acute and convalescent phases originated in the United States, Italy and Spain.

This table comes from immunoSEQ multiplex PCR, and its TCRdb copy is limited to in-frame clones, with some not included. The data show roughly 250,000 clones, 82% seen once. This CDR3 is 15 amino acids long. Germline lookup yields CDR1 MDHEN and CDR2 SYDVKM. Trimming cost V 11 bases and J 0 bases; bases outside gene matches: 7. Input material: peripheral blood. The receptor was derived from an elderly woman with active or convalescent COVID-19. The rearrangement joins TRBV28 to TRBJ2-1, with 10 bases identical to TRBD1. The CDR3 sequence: CAPKGQGSSYNEQFF. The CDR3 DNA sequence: TGTGCCCCGAAGGGACAGGGGAGCTCCTACAATGAGCAGTTCTTC.